This T cell receptor beta chain was identified during a study of blood T cell repertoires in COVID-19. Whole-study context: Samples of COVID-19 (acute and convalescent) were obtained from the United States, Italy and Spain. The analysed material was cDNA or gDNA that came from T cells, B-cell-depleted T cells, or PBMCs.

The CDR3 runs to 13 residues. Deletions cut 3 bases from V and 7 bases from J, with 12 bases between. This table comes from immunoSEQ multiplex PCR, and its TCRdb copy is limited to in-frame clones, with some not included. The data show about 200,000 clones, more than 75% seen once. J is TRBJ1-2 and V is TRBV12-3 or TRBV12-4; D remains ambiguous. The TCR comes from a man aged 60-69 years with acute or convalescent COVID-19. Sequenced: peripheral blood. The CDR3 DNA reads TGTGCCAGCAGTTTCGCAGGACTCGGTGGCTACACCTTC. It is translated as CASSFAGLGGYTF.